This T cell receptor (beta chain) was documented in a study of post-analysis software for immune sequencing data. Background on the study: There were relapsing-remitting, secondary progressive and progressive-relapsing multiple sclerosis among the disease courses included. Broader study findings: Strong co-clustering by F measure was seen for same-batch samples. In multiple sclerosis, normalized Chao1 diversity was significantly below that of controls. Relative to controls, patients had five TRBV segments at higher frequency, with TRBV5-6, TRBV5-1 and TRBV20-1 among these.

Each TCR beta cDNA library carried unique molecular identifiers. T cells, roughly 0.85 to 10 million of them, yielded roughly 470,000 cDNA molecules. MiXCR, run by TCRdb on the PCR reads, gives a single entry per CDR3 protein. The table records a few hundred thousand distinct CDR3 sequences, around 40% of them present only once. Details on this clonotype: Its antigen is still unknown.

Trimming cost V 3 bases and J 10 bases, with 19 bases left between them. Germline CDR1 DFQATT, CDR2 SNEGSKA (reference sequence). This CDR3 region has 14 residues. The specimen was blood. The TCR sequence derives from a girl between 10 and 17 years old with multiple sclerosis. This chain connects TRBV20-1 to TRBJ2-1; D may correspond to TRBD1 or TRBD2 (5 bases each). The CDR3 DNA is TGCAGTGCTAGGAGGGGCAGGGCTCTCTACGAGCAGTTCTTC. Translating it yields CSARRGRALYEQFF.